Following are 17 T cell receptor beta chains from one sample sequenced in a study of cytomegalovirus exposure and HLA in healthy donors. PCR involved 60 Vbeta and 13 Jbeta primers. Some clones are missing from TCRdb's copy, which holds only in-frame ones; the method was immunoSEQ multiplex PCR. The listing contains approximately 150,000 clones. Specimen: PBMCs. These receptors were obtained from a woman in her 50s in good health and CMV-seronegative.

The rearrangement joins TRBV5-1 to TRBJ2-2; 9 nucleotides align to TRBD2. CDR1 is SGHRS, CDR2 YFSETQ, per germline. J lost 0 bases, V lost 0 bases, and 3 bases had no gene match. The CDR3 consists of 17 residues. Written as DNA, the CDR3 is TGCGCCAGCAGCTTGGATGGCGGGGGGGCGAACACCGGGGAGCTGTTTTTT. Amino acid sequence: CASSLDGGGANTGELFF.

V gene TRBV5-4 combines with J gene TRBJ2-7, with TRBD2 as a possible D gene (6 bases). This CDR3 is 14 amino acids long. The germline gives CDR1 SGHNT, CDR2 YYREEE (reference sequence). V lost 4 bases and J 1 base, leaving 12 bases between the germline ends. The CDR3 here is CASSPDGGSYEQYF. CDR3 nucleotide sequence: TGTGCCAGCAGCCCGGACGGGGGTTCCTACGAGCAGTACTTC.

The rearrangement links TRBV5-4 to TRBJ2-1, with D tentatively TRBD2 (6 bases). Germline V gives CDR1 SGHNT, CDR2 YYREEE (reference sequence). Trimming cost V 0 bases and J 8 bases, with 6 bases left between them. CDR3 size: 12 residues. CDR3 sequence reads: CASSLGGDEQFF. CDR3 DNA sequence: TGTGCCAGCAGCTTGGGGGGGGATGAGCAGTTCTTC. Based on the CDR3 plus reference TRBV5-4 and TRBJ2-1, the full variable domain is ETGVTQSPTHLIKTRGQQVTLRCSSQSGHNTVSWYQQALGQGPQFIFQYYREEENGRGNFPPRFSGLQFPNYSSELNVNALELDDSALYLCASSLGGDEQFFGPGTRLTVL.

The rearrangement links TRBV28 to TRBJ2-7; 9 bases align to TRBD2. Germline lookup yields CDR1 MDHEN and CDR2 SYDVKM. Losses at the gene ends were 5 bases for V and 3 bases for J; bases not matched to a gene: 8. The CDR3 is made up of 15 amino acids. Written as DNA, the CDR3 is TGTGCCAGCAGTGTTTCTAGCGGGGTTTTCTACGAGCAGTACTTC. This encodes CASSVSSGVFYEQYF. Full variable domain (missing parts from reference TRBV28 and TRBJ2-7): DVKVTQSSRYLVKRTGEKVFLECVQDMDHENMFWYRQDPGLGLRLIYFSYDVKMKEKGDIPEGYSVSREKKERFSLILESASTNQTSMYLCASSVSSGVFYEQYFGPGTRLTVT.

V and J are TRBV27 and TRBJ1-2, with D perhaps matching TRBD1 (6 bases). The CDR3 is 13 amino acids. Trimming stripped 4 bases from V and 8 bases from J, with 14 bases between. Germline V lookup: CDR1 MNHEY, CDR2 SMNVEV (reference sequence). DNA of the CDR3: TGTGCCAGCAGTTCCTGGGGGCTCAGCGGCTACACCTTC. Protein: CASSSWGLSGYTF.

The chain has TRBV4-1 and TRBJ1-5; 10 bases are shared with TRBD1. CDR3 size: 16 residues. Germline V lookup: CDR1 MGHRA, CDR2 YSYEKL. The V segment lost 1 base and the J segment 6 bases; nucleotides outside the gene matches: 6. The CDR3 loop is CASSQGGDRGFQPQHF. As DNA, the CDR3 is TGCGCCAGCAGCCAAGGGGGGGACAGGGGTTTTCAGCCCCAGCATTTT.

The chain combines TRBV2 with TRBJ1-6, with TRBD1 as a possible D gene (6 bases). Germline CDR1 reads SNHLY; CDR2 reads FYNNEI. The CDR3 runs to 13 residues. Between the trimmed V and J ends, which lost 10 bases and 6 bases, there was a span of 13 bases. The CDR3 nucleotides read TGTGCCACACGGGACAACGGTAATTCACCCCTCCACTTT. Protein sequence: CATRDNGNSPLHF. The full variable domain, completed using reference TRBV2 and TRBJ1-6, is EPEVTQTPSHQVTQMGQEVILRCVPISNHLYFYWYRQILGQKVEFLVSFYNNEISEKSEIFDDQFSVERPDGSNFTLKIRSTKLEDSAMYFCATRDNGNSPLHFGNGTRLTVT.

The chain joins TRBV5-4 to TRBJ2-3; D may be TRBD2 (7 bases). The CDR3 consists of 15 residues. Between the trimmed V and J ends, which lost 5 bases and 0 bases, there was a span of 13 bases. Germline V gives CDR1 SGHNT, CDR2 YYREEE (reference sequence). The CDR3 protein is CASRGGGPSTDTQYF. The DNA of the CDR3 is TGTGCCAGCAGGGGCGGGGGCCCTAGCACAGATACGCAGTATTTT.

The V gene is TRBV18, the J gene TRBJ2-7; TRBD2 matches 14 bases. Unmatched junction bases numbered 4, after V lost 6 bases and J lost 6 bases. Germline lookup yields CDR1 KGHSH and CDR2 LQKENI. CDR3 length: 14 residues. Here the CDR3 DNA reads TGTGCCAGCTCGTCGGGACTAGCGGGGGTCGAGCAGTACTTC. Translated, it gives CASSSGLAGVEQYF. Complete variable domain (other parts from reference TRBV18 and TRBJ2-7): NAGVMQNPRHLVRRRGQEARLRCSPMKGHSHVYWYRQLPEEGLKFMVYLQKENIIDESGMPKERFSAEFPKEGPSILRIQQVVRGDSAAYFCASSSGLAGVEQYFGPGTRLTVT.

The rearrangement joins TRBV9 to TRBJ2-3; 7 bases match TRBD2. CDR1 and CDR2 (germline): SGDLS, YYNGEE. Trimming removed 4 bases from V and 4 bases from J; junction bases left unmatched: 12. The CDR3 sequence is 16 residues long. Here the CDR3 reads CASSSRTRSSADTQYF. The CDR3 DNA reads as TGTGCCAGCAGCTCACGGACTAGAAGCAGCGCAGATACGCAGTATTTT.

This chain connects TRBV4-2 to TRBJ2-7; 11 bases agree with TRBD1. The CDR3 runs 18 residues. V gave up 5 bases and J gave up 4 bases; unmatched junction bases: 16. Germline V lookup: CDR1 LGHNA, CDR2 YNFKEQ. The DNA for the CDR3 is TGTGCCAGCAGCTACAAGATTAGGACAGGGGGCGCGGAGTACGAGCAGTACTTC. Translation gives CASSYKIRTGGAEYEQYF.

V usage is TRBV9 and J usage is TRBJ2-5, with 7 bases identical to TRBD1. Germline V gene lookup returns CDR1 SGDLS and CDR2 YYNGEE. V was pared by 5 bases and J by 1 base, with 8 bases of the junction left unmatched. The CDR3 totals 15 residues. CDR3 sequence (DNA): TGTGCCAGCAGTTACGGACAGGCCCCCCAAGAGACCCAGTACTTC. Its translation: CASSYGQAPQETQYF.

The V gene is TRBV18, the J gene TRBJ2-5; 7 positions match TRBD1. V shed 0 bases, J shed 10 bases, and the junction held 5 bases outside the gene matches. The germline V gene encodes CDR1 KGHSH and CDR2 LQKENI. This CDR3 spans 13 amino acids. Written as DNA, the CDR3 is TGTGCCAGCTCACCACCCGGGCAGGGGGACCAGTACTTC. It is translated as CASSPPGQGDQYF.

J is TRBJ1-2 and V is TRBV6-1; the D is unclear. This CDR3 has 12 residues. CDR1 and CDR2 from the germline V gene are MNHNS and SASEGT. V was cut by 1 base and J by 7 bases, with 7 bases left in between. CDR3 region: CASSEGPGGYTF. In DNA, the CDR3 is TGTGCCAGCAGTGAAGGACCAGGTGGCTACACCTTC.

CDR3 coding DNA: TGTGCCAGCAGCTACTGGGCGCAGGCTCAAGAGACCCAGTACTTC. It yields the protein CASSYWAQAQETQYF. The V gene is TRBV9, the J gene TRBJ2-5, with D hard to call. The V end was cut by 4 bases, the J end by 2 bases, with 15 bases between. The CDR3 loop spans 15 amino acids. Germline V lookup: CDR1 SGDLS, CDR2 YYNGEE.

The chain joins TRBV28 to TRBJ2-7, with TRBD2 identical over 8 bases. J gave up 6 bases and V 7 bases, and 11 bases lay outside the gene matches. The CDR3 spans 14 residues. The germline gives CDR1 MDHEN, CDR2 SYDVKM. CDR3 coding DNA: TGTGCCAGCATCAGCGGGGGTGATCGCCGCGAGCAGTACTTC. This gives the protein CASISGGDRREQYF.

The V and J genes are TRBV7-3 and TRBJ2-2; 10 bases fit TRBD2. The CDR3 extends over 16 amino acids. V shed 2 bases, J shed 4 bases, and the junction held 4 bases outside the gene matches. Germline V gene data show CDR1 as SGHTA and CDR2 as FQGTGA. The chain's CDR3 is CASSLWIAGGTGELFF. The CDR3 DNA reads as TGTGCCAGCAGCTTATGGATAGCGGGAGGCACCGGGGAGCTGTTTTTT.